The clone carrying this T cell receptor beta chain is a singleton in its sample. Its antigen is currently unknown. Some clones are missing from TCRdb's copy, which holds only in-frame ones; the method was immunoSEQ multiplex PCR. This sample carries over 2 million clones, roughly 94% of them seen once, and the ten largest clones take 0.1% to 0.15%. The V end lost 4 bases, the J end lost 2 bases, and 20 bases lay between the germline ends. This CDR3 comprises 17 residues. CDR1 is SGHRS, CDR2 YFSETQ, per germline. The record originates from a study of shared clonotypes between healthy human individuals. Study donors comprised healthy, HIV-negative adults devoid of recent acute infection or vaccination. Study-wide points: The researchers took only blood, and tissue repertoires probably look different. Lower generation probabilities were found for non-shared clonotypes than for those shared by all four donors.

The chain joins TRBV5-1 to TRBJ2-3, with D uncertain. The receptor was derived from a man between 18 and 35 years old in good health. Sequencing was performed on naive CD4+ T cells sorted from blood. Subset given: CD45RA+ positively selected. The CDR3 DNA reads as TGCGCCAGCAGCCCCCCTCCCCCGGGCTGGCACACAGATACGCAGTATTTT. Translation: CASSPPPPGWHTDTQYF.